These 10 T cell receptor beta chains originate from one sample sequenced in a study of T cells in localized non-small cell lung cancer (dated by TCRdb to the early 2020s). Libraries were built with the immunoSEQ multiplex PCR assay. The table comes from immuneACCESS by way of TCRdb, which keeps in-frame sequences with V and J called. Part of the clones is missing from these tables; in studies checked, under half for an unresolved V gene and the rest for unknown reasons. Across this sample there are around 94,000 clones, with 87% seen only once. Around 16% of the sample lies in the top ten. This specimen consisted of peripheral blood, obtained before any cancer treatment. These receptors originate from a man aged 35 to 69 with stage I squamous cell lung carcinoma.

This rearrangement joins TRBV28 to TRBJ2-5, with 7 bases matching TRBD1. V shed 5 bases, J shed 5 bases, and the junction held 11 bases outside the gene matches. Germline values: CDR1 MDHEN, CDR2 SYDVKM. CDR3 length equals 15 residues. The CDR3 reads CASSQIEQGRETQYF. The CDR3 DNA follows: TGTGCCAGCAGTCAAATAGAACAGGGGCGTGAGACCCAGTACTTC.

This chain joins TRBV6-1 and TRBJ2-2, with a possible D match to TRBD2 (5 bases). V lost 3 bases to trimming and J lost 6 bases, with 8 bases between them. The germline V gene encodes CDR1 MNHNS and CDR2 SASEGT. CDR3 length: 13 amino acids. The CDR3 spells CASSDTLAGELFF. Written as DNA, the CDR3 is TGTGCCAGCAGTGACACACTAGCCGGGGAGCTGTTTTTT.

V is TRBV19 and J is TRBJ1-6; possibly TRBD1 for D (5 bases). Germline CDR1 reads LNHDA; CDR2 reads SQIVND (reference sequence). V lost 2 bases, J lost 5 bases, and 13 bases lay in between. The CDR3 runs to 16 residues. The DNA of the CDR3 is TGTGCCAGTAGTATATCGGGGGAGAGGCATAATTCACCCCTCCACTTT. Its protein product is CASSISGERHNSPLHF.

The V call is TRBV5-5, the J call TRBJ1-1; D is perhaps TRBD1 (5 bases). The length of the CDR3 is 15 residues. Deletions cut 1 base from V and 3 bases from J, with 13 bases between. The germline V gene has CDR1 SGHKS and CDR2 YYEKEE (reference sequence). As DNA, the CDR3 is TGTGCCAGCAGCTTGTCTTCAGGGTCGCACACTGAAGCTTTCTTT. As protein: CASSLSSGSHTEAFF.

V usage is TRBV19 and J usage is TRBJ1-1; tentative D call: TRBD1 (5 bases). CDR1 and CDR2 from the germline V gene are LNHDA and SQIVND (reference sequence). V was cut by 2 bases and J by 4 bases, with 11 bases left in between. This CDR3 comprises 14 residues. The CDR3 region is CASSIQGRVTEAFF. In DNA, the CDR3 is TGTGCCAGTAGTATACAGGGCAGGGTCACTGAAGCTTTCTTT.

The chain joins TRBV7-2 to TRBJ2-5; TRBD1 agrees at 8 bases. The V gene's germline CDR1 is SGHTA and CDR2 FQGNSA. Unmatched junction bases numbered 6, after V lost 1 base and J lost 8 bases. This CDR3 is 14 amino acids long. DNA of the CDR3: TGTGCCAGCAGCTTAGGTTCGACAGGGGTAACCCAGTACTTC. This gives the protein CASSLGSTGVTQYF.

The J gene is TRBJ1-2, the V gene TRBV7-2; D is unclear. CDR3 size: 13 residues. CDR1 is SGHTA and CDR2 is FQGNSA in the germline V gene. Trimming pared 1 base from V and 4 bases from J, leaving 7 bases between. For the CDR3, the DNA is TGTGCCAGCAGCTTAGATTCCAGCTATGGCTACACCTTC. This sequence encodes CASSLDSSYGYTF.

This clone was recorded once. This chain connects TRBV19 to TRBJ1-2; D may be TRBD1 (6 bases). There are 15 residues in the CDR3. Between the trimmed V and J ends, which lost 9 bases and 0 bases, there was a span of 17 bases. From germline, CDR1 is LNHDA and CDR2 SQIVND (reference sequence). In DNA form, the CDR3 reads TGTGCCAGCAGGGGACGGGGGATGCCTAACTATGGCTACACCTTC. It codes for CASRGRGMPNYGYTF.

The chain carries TRBV7-2 and TRBJ1-4; D call uncertain. The V gene's germline CDR1 is SGHTA and CDR2 FQGNSA. The CDR3 totals 15 residues. V lost 0 bases to trimming and J lost 6 bases, with 11 bases between them. The CDR3 bases are TGTGCCAGCAGCTTAGCGGGCGGCGGATATGAAAAACTGTTTTTT. Residues: CASSLAGGGYEKLFF.

This chain joins TRBV4-3 and TRBJ2-1; D perhaps matches TRBD1 (5 bases). Germline V gives CDR1 LGHNA, CDR2 YSLEER. V was shortened by 1 base and J by 7 bases, with 11 bases between the two germline ends. The CDR3 extends over 14 amino acids. The CDR3 reads CASSQGAKGNEQFF. DNA of the CDR3: TGCGCCAGCAGCCAAGGGGCCAAGGGGAATGAGCAGTTCTTC.